This T cell receptor beta chain originates from a study of OX40 agonist ivuxolimab in advanced cancers. Study-level background: Cohort: 75% to 90% men, mean age 60, aged about 20 to 80. The eligibility criteria allowed prior anti-PD-1, anti-PD-L1 or anti-CTLA-4 therapy, and about 40% had some. General study points: CD4+ and CD8+ blood T cells expanded clonally by week 6 at 0.1 to 3.0 mg/kg. CD4+ T cells averaged fewer expanded clones than CD8+ T cells.

The V gene's germline CDR1 is MNHNS and CDR2 SASEGT. The V end was cut by 6 bases, the J end by 4 bases, with 8 bases between. This CDR3 region has 12 residues. As to this clone: Its matching antigen is unknown.

This table comes from immunoSEQ multiplex PCR, and its TCRdb copy is limited to in-frame clones, with some not included. The repertoire holds tens of thousands of clones, with less than 90% as singletons. Sequences were derived from CD4+ or CD8+ T cells sorted from blood, sampled in a trial of the OX40 agonist ivuxolimab. This sequence originates from an adult with an advanced solid tumor such as melanoma, head and neck, liver or kidney cancer. The chain joins TRBV6-1 to TRBJ2-3; D remains ambiguous. The CDR3 nucleotides are TGTGCCAGCAGAGATGGGCCAGATACGCAGTATTTT. Translating gives CASRDGPDTQYF.